Each of the 14 T cell receptor beta chains below was sequenced from the same sample in a study of OX40 agonist ivuxolimab in advanced cancers. The data were produced by immunoSEQ multiplex PCR, yet TCRdb's version contains in-frame clones alone and is incomplete. The data show 60,000 to 85,000 clones, about 80% seen once. Sample: CD4+ or CD8+ T cells sorted from blood, taken in a trial of the OX40 agonist ivuxolimab. These receptors were taken from an adult with an advanced solid tumor such as melanoma, head and neck, liver or kidney cancer.

This clone was seen once. The V gene is TRBV5-1, the J gene TRBJ2-2; D is unresolved. Germline assignment: CDR1 SGHRS and CDR2 YFSETQ. This CDR3 is built from 15 residues. V was shortened by 0 bases and J by 5 bases, with 11 bases between the two germline ends. CDR3 DNA: TGCGCCAGCAGCTTGGCTGGGGTAAATACCGGGGAGCTGTTTTTT. It specifies CASSLAGVNTGELFF. The full variable domain, in which reference TRBV5-1 and TRBJ2-2 provide the parts outside the CDR3, is KAGVTQTPRYLIKTRGQQVTLSCSPISGHRSVSWYQQTPGQGLQFLFEYFSETQRNKGNFPGRFSGRQFSNSRSEMNVSTLELGDSALYLCASSLAGVNTGELFFGEGSRLTVL.

V gene TRBV12-5 combines with J gene TRBJ1-2; 8 positions agree with TRBD1. V lost 1 base to trimming and J lost 0 bases; unmatched junction nucleotides: 16. The germline gives CDR1 LGHNT, CDR2 FRNRAP. This CDR3 contains 20 residues. CDR3 DNA: TGTGCTAGTGGTTTGGATTTTCTAATCCCACGGACAGGGACTAACTATGGCTACACCTTC. Protein sequence: CASGLDFLIPRTGTNYGYTF.

DNA of the CDR3: TGTGCCAGCAGCCAAGCACTAGGGGGGTTAACTGAAGCTTTCTTT. It is translated as CASSQALGGLTEAFF. The chain is built from TRBV14 and TRBJ1-1; weak D call: TRBD1 (6 bases). The V end was cut by 1 base, the J end by 5 bases, with 14 bases between. CDR1 is SGHDN and CDR2 is FVKESK in the germline V gene. This CDR3 is built from 15 residues.

This rearrangement joins TRBV4-1 to TRBJ1-1; D gene unclear. The CDR3 sequence is 17 residues long. V was clipped by 0 bases and J by 0 bases, with 14 bases between them. Germline V gives CDR1 MGHRA, CDR2 YSYEKL. CDR3 sequence: CASSQDSGGLMNTEAFF. CDR3 nucleotide sequence: TGCGCCAGCAGCCAAGATTCCGGCGGACTCATGAACACTGAAGCTTTCTTT.

The genes are TRBV19 and TRBJ1-4, with 8 positions matching TRBD1. The V gene's germline CDR1 is LNHDA and CDR2 SQIVND (reference sequence). CDR3 length equals 16 residues. V dropped 6 bases and J dropped 11; count of bases not matched to a gene: 17. In DNA, the CDR3 is TGTGCCAGTAGCCCGACAGGGGACTTTTCAGGGGAGAAACTGTTTTTT. It translates to CASSPTGDFSGEKLFF.

The chain combines TRBV10-3 with TRBJ1-5; a weak D match, TRBD1 (5 bases). V gave up 0 bases and J gave up 7 bases, with 22 bases separating them. The CDR3 extends over 18 amino acids. Germline lookup yields CDR1 ENHRY and CDR2 SYGVKD. In DNA, the CDR3 is TGTGCCATCAGTGAGTCTGTCTTGTTGGAGGGCGGGGGACAGCCCCAGCATTTT. Its translation: CAISESVLLEGGGQPQHF.

The genes are TRBV19 and TRBJ2-6; 7 nucleotides match TRBD2. Germline V CDR1 and CDR2: LNHDA, SQIVND (reference sequence). Germline trimming cut 7 bases from V and 2 bases from J; bases unmatched to any gene: 5. The CDR3 is 15 residues long. CDR3 protein: CASTMGRAGANVLTF. The CDR3 DNA reads TGTGCCAGTACCATGGGGAGGGCTGGGGCCAACGTCCTGACTTTC.

This clone was seen once. The gene calls are TRBV6-5 and TRBJ1-2; D gene unclear. V dropped 5 bases and J dropped 4 bases, with 11 bases sitting between them. The germline V gene encodes CDR1 MNHEY and CDR2 SVGAGI. This CDR3 has 13 amino acids. CDR3 region: CASSPGGPYGYTF. For the CDR3, the DNA is TGTGCCAGCAGTCCCGGTGGCCCCTATGGCTACACCTTC.

V gene TRBV6-5 combines with J gene TRBJ1-1, with 7 positions matching TRBD1. V shed 5 bases and J 2 bases; nucleotides not matched to a gene: 8. This CDR3 is built from 15 residues. CDR1 is MNHEY and CDR2 is SVGAGI in the germline V gene. In DNA, the CDR3 is TGTGCCAGCAGTAAAACGGGACAGCCAAACACTGAAGCTTTCTTT. It translates to CASSKTGQPNTEAFF.

The chain has TRBV6-6 and TRBJ2-5; D call uncertain. Trimming took off 3 bases at V and 8 bases at J, with 13 bases between the two ends. Per germline, CDR1 MNHNY and CDR2 SVGAGI (reference sequence). The CDR3 has 13 residues. The DNA of the CDR3 is TGTGCCAGCAGTTATTCGCTTTTCACTACCCAGTACTTC. Its translation: CASSYSLFTTQYF.

V usage is TRBV11-3 and J usage is TRBJ2-7, with 11 bases that match TRBD1. The CDR3 has 15 amino acids. V was pared by 5 bases and J by 5 bases, with 8 bases of the junction left unmatched. Germline CDR1 reads SGHNT; CDR2 reads YENEEA. The CDR3 nucleotides read TGTGCCAGCAGCCTCCGCGGGACAGGGGGGAACGAGCAGTACTTC. The encoded protein is CASSLRGTGGNEQYF.

The CDR3 loop reads CASSDGRGRGEKLFF. The CDR3 nucleotides are TGTGCCAGCAGTGACGGCCGGGGGCGCGGTGAAAAACTGTTTTTT. The V and J genes are TRBV6-4 and TRBJ1-4; a possible D gene is TRBD1 (6 bases). The CDR3 is made up of 15 amino acids. V lost 2 bases, J lost 7 bases, and 14 bases lay in between. Looked up from germline, CDR1 is MRHNA and CDR2 is SNTAGT.

The chain combines TRBV7-2 with TRBJ1-5, with D possibly being TRBD1 (6 bases). The germline V gene has CDR1 SGHTA and CDR2 FQGNSA. The CDR3 contains 16 residues. Trimming removed 2 bases from V and 6 bases from J, with 17 bases in between. CDR3 region: CASSLLGGGIGQPQHF. The CDR3 DNA follows: TGTGCCAGCAGCTTACTCGGAGGGGGAATCGGTCAGCCCCAGCATTTT.

This rearrangement joins TRBV11-2 to TRBJ2-6, with D hard to call. The CDR3 consists of 12 residues. Trimming left V 5 bases short and J 4 bases short, with 3 bases between. CDR1 and CDR2 (germline): SGHAT, FQNNGV. This CDR3 is CASSLGANVLTF. The CDR3 DNA follows: TGTGCCAGCAGCCTGGGGGCCAACGTCCTGACTTTC.